The 9 T cell receptor beta chains in this list originate from one sample, sequenced in a study of vaccination and CD4 T cells after COVID-19. Treatment reported: roughly ten-day PBMC culture with coronavirus spike peptide pools or control peptides (ViraFEST assay). Sequenced with the Oncomine TCR Beta short-read assay was DNA taken from cultured CD4+ T cells. TCRdb itself ran the PCR reads through MiXCR, one entry per CDR3 protein. Of roughly 11,000 distinct CDR3 sequences listed, roughly 61% are singletons. These receptors have no known antigen. Input material: CD4+ T cells from blood, cultured in vitro. These receptors were taken from a human donor who had recovered from COVID-19.

J is TRBJ1-1 and V is TRBV11-2; D ambiguous. Deletions cut 6 bases from V and 1 base from J, with 12 bases between. The CDR3 loop spans 14 amino acids. Germline-derived CDR1 and CDR2 are SGHAT and FQNNGV. CDR3 in DNA: TGTGCCAGCAGGGGGATTTATTCGAACACTGAAGCTTTCTTT. Its translation: CASRGIYSNTEAFF.

This clonotype was seen a few times. The chain carries TRBV30 and TRBJ1-2, with D uncertain. Germline V gives CDR1 GTSNPN, CDR2 SVGIG (reference sequence). V lost 0 bases to trimming and J lost 4 bases, with 9 bases between them. This CDR3 is built from 13 residues. CDR3 residues: CAWSVLTSYGYTF. CDR3 nucleotide sequence: TGTGCCTGGAGTGTACTGACCTCCTATGGCTACACCTTC.

The rearrangement links TRBV9 to TRBJ2-7, with 9 nucleotides matching TRBD1. From germline, CDR1 is SGDLS and CDR2 YYNGEE. The J segment lost 6 bases and the V segment lost 4 bases, leaving 8 bases of the junction unmatched. The CDR3 has 14 amino acids. The CDR3 here is CASSPRDRASEQYF. CDR3 in DNA: TGTGCCAGCAGCCCCCGGGACAGGGCGTCCGAGCAGTACTTC.

This clonotype was detected a few times. This chain connects TRBV6-5 to TRBJ2-3; D uncertain. The germline V and J ends were trimmed by 2 bases and 4 bases, with 7 bases remaining between them. The germline V gene has CDR1 MNHEY and CDR2 SVGAGI. The CDR3 consists of 13 residues. CDR3 DNA sequence: TGTGCCAGCAGTTACCGTTGGGCAGATACGCAGTATTTT. Protein: CASSYRWADTQYF.

The CDR3, as DNA: TGTGCCAGCAAGGTACTAGCGGCATCCAATGAGCAGTTCTTC. Its protein product is CASKVLAASNEQFF. The chain links TRBV2 to TRBJ2-1; 8 bases fit TRBD2. CDR1 is SNHLY and CDR2 is FYNNEI in the germline V gene. The CDR3 has 14 amino acids. After removal of 7 bases from V and 6 bases from J, the junction contained 8 bases not matched to a gene. Full variable domain (outside the CDR3, taken from reference TRBV2 and TRBJ2-1): EPEVTQTPSHQVTQMGQEVILRCVPISNHLYFYWYRQILGQKVEFLVSFYNNEISEKSEIFDDQFSVERPDGSNFTLKIRSTKLEDSAMYFCASKVLAASNEQFFGPGTRLTVL.

The chain combines TRBV20-1 with TRBJ2-2; possibly TRBD2 for D (5 bases). V was pared by 3 bases and J by 4 bases, with 12 bases between. Per germline, CDR1 DFQATT and CDR2 SNEGSKA (reference sequence). The CDR3 has 14 residues. DNA for the CDR3: TGCAGTGCTAGGGAGCGGAAACCCACCGGGGAGCTGTTTTTT. Translated, it gives CSARERKPTGELFF.

V is TRBV7-9 and J is TRBJ1-1; D is uncertain. Trimming took off 5 bases at V and 1 base at J, with 14 bases between the two ends. The CDR3 loop spans 15 amino acids. Germline V gene lookup returns CDR1 SEHNR and CDR2 FQNEAQ (reference sequence). CDR3 protein: CASSAGWGENTEAFF. The CDR3 DNA sequence: TGTGCCAGCAGCGCGGGGTGGGGAGAGAACACTGAAGCTTTCTTT.

The rearrangement joins TRBV6-1 to TRBJ1-2; D might be TRBD1 (6 bases). The CDR3 length is 13 residues. Per germline, CDR1 MNHNS and CDR2 SASEGT. Trimming stripped 9 bases from V and 5 bases from J, with 16 bases between. For the CDR3, the DNA is TGTGCCAGTAGTCCCGGGGGCTGGTATGGCTACACCTTC. Translation: CASSPGGWYGYTF.

The gene calls are TRBV10-3 and TRBJ2-1, with TRBD2 matching 10 bases. Germline values: CDR1 ENHRY, CDR2 SYGVKD. The CDR3 spans 14 residues. V shed 4 bases, J shed 7 bases, and the junction held 4 bases outside the gene matches. CDR3 bases: TGTGCCATCAGTGGGGTTAGCGGGGGGAATGAGCAGTTCTTC. Translated: CAISGVSGGNEQFF.